These T cell receptor beta chains were read from a single sample in a study of CD8+ T cells in alopecia areata. Assay: immunoSEQ multiplex PCR; the TCRdb copy retains only in-frame clones and omits some. This sample has 100,000 to 120,000 clones, with 55% to 60% found just once. The starting material was CD4+ T cells sorted from blood, obtained at week 24, from a patient treated with tofacitinib. All receptors derive from a human donor with alopecia areata. The CDR3 runs from the conserved cysteine through the conserved F or W. D genes are given only for firm matches. The size field is filled for only some rows; it gives once, few, many or a size class.

j_gene	v_gene	d_gene	abundance	CDR3nt	CDR3aa
TRBJ2-6	TRBV27	-	-	TGTGCCAGCACCCAAACTGGGGCCAACGTCCTGACTTTC	CASTQTGANVLTF
TRBJ2-3	TRBV7-2	-	-	TGTGCCAGCAGTTCTCGCACAGATACGCAGTATTTT	CASSSRTDTQYF
TRBJ2-5	TRBV29-1	TRBD2	-	TGCAGCGTGTCAGGACTAGCGGAAGAGACCCAGTACTTC	CSVSGLAEETQYF
TRBJ2-5	TRBV6-6	-	few	TGTGCCAGCAGTTACCCCTTTGAGACCCAGTACTTC	CASSYPFETQYF
TRBJ1-4	TRBV7-2	-	-	TGTGCCAGCAGCCCGCTCGGGGGAGGTGAAAAACTGTTTTTT	CASSPLGGGEKLFF
TRBJ1-5	TRBV2	-	-	TGTGCCAGCAGCAGGGCAGGTTATAGCAATCAGCCCCAGCATTTT	CASSRAGYSNQPQHF
TRBJ1-5	TRBV7-9	-	-	TGTGCCAGCAGCCCGAACCGCAATCAGCCCCAGCATTTT	CASSPNRNQPQHF
TRBJ2-3	TRBV7-9	TRBD1	once	TGCGCCAGCAGCCAAACAGGGGGCGCCGGTACAGATACGCAGTATTTT	CASSQTGGAGTDTQYF
TRBJ2-1	TRBV7-9	-	few	TGTGCCAGCAGCGTGGACCGCTCCTACAATGAGCAGTTCTTC	CASSVDRSYNEQFF
TRBJ2-3	TRBV5-1	TRBD1	few	TGCGCCAGCAGCTTGGGGGACAGGGACACAGATACGCAGTATTTT	CASSLGDRDTDTQYF
TRBJ2-3	TRBV29-1	TRBD2	few	TGCAGCGTCACCGGGACTAGCATCCCCGATACGCAGTATTTT	CSVTGTSIPDTQYF
TRBJ2-1	TRBV18	-	few	TGTGCCAGCTCACCGCCCGGGGTGACTAGGTGGAATGAGCAGTTCTTC	CASSPPGVTRWNEQFF
TRBJ2-4	TRBV2	TRBD2	-	TGTGCCAGCAGTGGGGGGACTAGCGTTGGAAACATTCAGTACTTC	CASSGGTSVGNIQYF
TRBJ1-2	TRBV7-2	-	-	TGTGCCAGCAGCAATTTACGTGGCTACACCTTC	CASSNLRGYTF
TRBJ2-3	TRBV5-1	-	-	TGCGCCAGCAGCTTGGCGCAGGAGTTAGATACGCAGTATTTT	CASSLAQELDTQYF
TRBJ2-7	TRBV28	-	-	TGTGCCAGCAGCCGCCCCTTTGAACAGTACTTC	CASSRPFEQYF
TRBJ1-4	TRBV9	-	-	TGTGCCAGCAGCCGTGCCACCAATGAAAAACTGTTTTTT	CASSRATNEKLFF
TRBJ2-4	TRBV23-1	-	few	TGCGCCAGCAGTCCCCCCTGGGCCTATCGGGGCATTCAGTACTTC	CASSPPWAYRGIQYF
TRBJ1-5	TRBV4-3	-	-	TGCGCCAGCATTGGTCAGGATCATAGCAATCAGCCCCAGCATTTT	CASIGQDHSNQPQHF
TRBJ2-3	TRBV13	-	-	TGTGCCAACACCGTCAGGGGAGTAGATACGCAGTATTTT	CANTVRGVDTQYF
TRBJ1-2	TRBV5-4	-	-	TGTGCCAGCAGCTTGGTCGGAGGGCTCTATGGCTACACCTTC	CASSLVGGLYGYTF
TRBJ2-1	TRBV29-1	-	-	TGCAGCGTGACCGGGCCCTCCAGCCACAATGAGCAGTTCTTC	CSVTGPSSHNEQFF
TRBJ1-1	TRBV11-2	TRBD1	-	TGTGCCAGCAGCTCCACTTTTCAGGGGGCAGCTTTCTTT	CASSSTFQGAAFF
TRBJ1-2	TRBV11-2	-	-	TGTGCCAGCAGCTTAGTCGGGGTAGTATCGGATGGCTACACCTTC	CASSLVGVVSDGYTF
TRBJ2-1	TRBV30	-	-	TGTGCCTGGAGTGTACGGGACTGGTACTCCTACAATGAGCAGTTCTTC	CAWSVRDWYSYNEQFF